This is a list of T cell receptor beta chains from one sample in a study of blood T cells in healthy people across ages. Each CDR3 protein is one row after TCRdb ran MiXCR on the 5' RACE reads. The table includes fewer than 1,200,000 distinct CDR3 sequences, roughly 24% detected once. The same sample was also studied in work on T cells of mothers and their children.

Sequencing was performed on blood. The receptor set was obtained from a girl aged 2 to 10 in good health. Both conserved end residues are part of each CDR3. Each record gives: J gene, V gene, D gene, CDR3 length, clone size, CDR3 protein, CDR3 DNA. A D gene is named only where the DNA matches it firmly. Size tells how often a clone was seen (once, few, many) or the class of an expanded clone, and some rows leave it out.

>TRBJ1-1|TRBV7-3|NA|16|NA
CASSLMGGMGNTEAFF
TGTGCCAGCAGCTTAATGGGGGGGATGGGGAACACTGAAGCTTTCTTT
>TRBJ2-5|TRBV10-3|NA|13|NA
CAISEGAQETQYF
TGTGCCATCAGTGAGGGGGCTCAAGAGACCCAGTACTTC
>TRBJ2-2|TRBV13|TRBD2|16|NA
CASSLAPSGGLGELFF
TGTGCCAGCAGCTTAGCCCCTAGCGGGGGGCTCGGGGAGCTGTTTTTT
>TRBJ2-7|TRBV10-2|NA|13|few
CASSESGPLEQYF
TGCGCCAGCAGTGAGTCGGGACCTCTCGAGCAGTACTTC
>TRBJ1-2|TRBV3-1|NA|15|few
CASSQDAGRPYGYTF
TGTGCCAGCAGCCAAGACGCGGGACGACCCTATGGCTACACCTTC
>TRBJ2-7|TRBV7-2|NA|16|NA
CASSPNTGPNFYEQYF
TGTGCCAGCAGCCCCAATACAGGCCCCAATTTTTACGAGCAGTACTTC
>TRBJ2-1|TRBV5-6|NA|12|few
CASSSGSAEQFF
TGTGCCAGCAGCTCCGGATCCGCTGAGCAGTTCTTC
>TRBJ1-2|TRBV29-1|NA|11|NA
CKALMDYGYTF
TGTAAAGCGTTGATGGACTATGGCTACACCTTC
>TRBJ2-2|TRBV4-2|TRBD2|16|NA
CASSPRTSGSTGELFF
TGTGCCAGCAGCCCCCGGACTAGCGGGAGCACCGGGGAGCTGTTTTTT
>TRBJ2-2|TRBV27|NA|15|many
CASSLSSSPAGELFF
TGTGCCAGCAGTTTATCGTCTAGCCCCGCCGGGGAGCTGTTTTTT
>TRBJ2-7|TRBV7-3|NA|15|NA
CASSLGVASAYEQYF
TGTGCCAGCAGCTTAGGGGTGGCCTCAGCCTACGAGCAGTACTTC
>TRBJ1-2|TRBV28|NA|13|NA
CASRFNTRYGYTF
TGTGCCAGCAGGTTCAATACTCGCTATGGCTACACCTTC
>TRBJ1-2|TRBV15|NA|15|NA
CATSRESDLPDGYTF
TGTGCCACCAGCAGAGAATCTGACCTCCCCGATGGCTACACCTTC
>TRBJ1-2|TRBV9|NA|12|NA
CASSPLARGYTF
TGTGCCAGCAGCCCGCTAGCTAGGGGCTACACCTTC
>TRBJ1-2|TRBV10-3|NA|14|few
CAISESPGDDGYTF
TGTGCCATCAGTGAGTCGCCAGGGGATGATGGCTACACCTTC